This is a list of T cell receptor beta chains from one sample in a study of technical replicates of blood from a few donors. TCRdb's copy holds only in-frame clones and misses some; the assay was immunoSEQ multiplex PCR. The table includes some 82,000 clones, roughly 97% detected once. The sequencing sample was made of T cells isolated from PBMCs. The receptors were sampled from a human donor in good health. Each CDR3 is given with its conserved first and last residue. The D gene is left open where the match is weak. The size of a clone is reported for some rows only, either as once, few or many, or as a class for expanded clones.

v_call	j_call	clone_size	d_call	cdr3_nt	cdr3_aa
TRBV5-4	TRBJ1-1	.	TRBD1	TGTGCCAGCAGCTCGGACAGGGCCTCTAGGACTGAAGCTTTCTTT	CASSSDRASRTEAFF
TRBV5-5	TRBJ2-3	.	TRBD2	TGTGCCAGCAGCTCGCGGGGGGACGGCAGCACAGATACGCAGTATTTT	CASSSRGDGSTDTQYF
TRBV18	TRBJ1-1	.	.	TGTGCCAGCTCACCACCAGCAGGGGCTCCTGAAGCTTTCTTT	CASSPPAGAPEAFF
TRBV19	TRBJ2-5	.	.	TGTGCCAATAGTATTAGGGGGAGCGAGACCCAGTACTTC	CANSIRGSETQYF
TRBV2	TRBJ2-3	.	TRBD2	TGTGCCAGCAGTGAATATGCGGGGGGGCCAGGTACGCAGTATTTT	CASSEYAGGPGTQYF
TRBV5-1	TRBJ2-7	once	.	TGCGCCAGCAGCTTGACAGGGATTGGCGACGAGCAGTACTTC	CASSLTGIGDEQYF
TRBV7-7	TRBJ1-4	.	.	TGTGCCGGGGGGGACGGAAAGGGTGAAAAACTGTTTTTT	CAGGDGKGEKLFF
TRBV28	TRBJ2-1	.	.	TGTGCCACCCTTAGCCGTAGGTACAATGAGCAGTTCTTC	CATLSRRYNEQFF
TRBV30	TRBJ1-6	.	.	TGTGCCTATTCACGGGGGATTATCAATTCACCCCTCCACTTT	CAYSRGIINSPLHF
TRBV5-1	TRBJ1-1	.	TRBD1	TGCGCCAGCAGCGGGGGACAGGGACTATTTGAAGCTTTCTTT	CASSGGQGLFEAFF
TRBV28	TRBJ2-1	.	TRBD1	TGTGCCAGCAGTTTATCTCGGGACAGGGACGCGTATGAGCAGTTCTTC	CASSLSRDRDAYEQFF
TRBV29-1	TRBJ1-4	.	TRBD1	TGCAGCGCCGGGACAGCTAATGAAAAACTGTTTTTT	CSAGTANEKLFF
TRBV4-1	TRBJ2-7	.	TRBD2	TGCGCCAGCAGCCAAGTATCGTCCGCGGGGGGGCTCTACGAGCAGTACTTC	CASSQVSSAGGLYEQYF
TRBV7-8	TRBJ1-5	once	TRBD1	TGTGCCAGCAGCTTAGCGGCAGGGGGCCAACAGCCCCAGCATTTT	CASSLAAGGQQPQHF
TRBV7-3	TRBJ2-7	.	.	TGTGCCAGCAGCTTAACGTCTAGCAACGAGCAGTACTTC	CASSLTSSNEQYF
TRBV27	TRBJ1-2	.	TRBD1	TGTGCCAGCAGTTCCGGGACAGCCCTCTATGGCTACACCTTC	CASSSGTALYGYTF
TRBV11-3	TRBJ2-3	.	TRBD2	TGTGCCAGCAGCTCCGGGACTAGCGGGGTGTATACGCAGTATTTT	CASSSGTSGVYTQYF
TRBV19	TRBJ1-5	.	.	TGTGCCAGTAGGGAAGGACAGATCCTCAATCAGCCCCAGCATTTT	CASREGQILNQPQHF
TRBV30	TRBJ2-1	.	.	TGTGCCTGGGGGAGCGGAAGCTCCTACAATGAGCAGTTCTTC	CAWGSGSSYNEQFF
TRBV19	TRBJ1-1	.	.	TGTGCCAGTAGTATTCAGGGGATGGAGGCTTTCTTT	CASSIQGMEAFF
TRBV7-9	TRBJ2-7	.	.	TGTGCCAGCAGCTTAGACAGTGACCCGCTACGCGAGCAGTACTTC	CASSLDSDPLREQYF
TRBV5-1	TRBJ2-1	.	TRBD1	TGCGCCAGCAGCGCCCCGGGACAGGGGGTTGGTAATGAGCAGTTCTTC	CASSAPGQGVGNEQFF
TRBV18	TRBJ1-2	.	TRBD1	TGTGCCAGCTCACCACTGTACCCAGGGGGTAACTATGGCTACACCTTC	CASSPLYPGGNYGYTF
TRBV6-4	TRBJ2-2	once	.	TGTGCCAGCAGTGGGACTCAATACACCGGGGAGCTGTTTTTT	CASSGTQYTGELFF
TRBV4-2	TRBJ2-5	.	TRBD2	TGTGCCAGCAGCCTCGGGTATGGCAGGGAGGGAGAGACCCAGTACTTC	CASSLGYGREGETQYF
TRBV9	TRBJ1-6	.	.	TGTGCCAGCAGCGTCGGTCTTAGAGATTCACCCCTCCACTTT	CASSVGLRDSPLHF
TRBV7-6	TRBJ2-2	.	TRBD2	TGTGCCAGCAGCTTAGGGCGGGGGTTCAACACCGGGGAGCTGTTTTTT	CASSLGRGFNTGELFF
TRBV18	TRBJ1-4	.	TRBD1	TGTGCCAGCTCACCACCCGGGACAGGGTCAACTAATGAAAAACTGTTTTTT	CASSPPGTGSTNEKLFF